These 19 T cell receptor beta chains came from one sample sequenced in a study of T cells after yellow fever vaccination. MiXCR, run by TCRdb on the 5' RACE reads, gives a single entry per CDR3 protein. The table lists approximately 550,000 distinct CDR3 sequences, 19% of them singletons. The specimen was PBMCs, collected 15 days after the yellow fever booster vaccination. The receptors originated from a man aged 25 to 45 who received the YFV17D yellow fever vaccine.

This clonotype was counted only a few times. The chain employs TRBV4-3 and TRBJ2-5, with D possibly being TRBD1 (5 bases). This CDR3 is built from 14 residues. Germline CDR1 reads LGHNA; CDR2 reads YSLEER. V shed 2 bases and J shed 2 bases, with 9 bases lying between them. The CDR3 is CASSQYQGQETQYF. Written as DNA, the CDR3 is TGCGCCAGCAGCCAATACCAGGGACAAGAGACCCAGTACTTC.

The rearrangement links TRBV5-1 to TRBJ2-7, with D hard to call. Germline V gives CDR1 SGHRS, CDR2 YFSETQ. This CDR3 contains 13 residues. V was trimmed by 1 base and J by 4 bases, leaving 9 bases between them. The CDR3 nucleotides read TGCGCCAGCAGCTTGAGGTCCAAGTACGAGCAGTACTTC. Its translation is CASSLRSKYEQYF.

The chain is built from TRBV9 and TRBJ1-1, with a possible D match to TRBD1 (6 bases). This CDR3 has 14 residues. CDR1 and CDR2 from the germline V gene are SGDLS and YYNGEE. The V gene lost 3 bases and the J gene lost 5 bases, with 14 bases spanning the gap. CDR3 amino acids: CASSAEDSMTEAFF. The CDR3 nucleotides are TGTGCCAGCAGCGCCGAGGACAGTATGACTGAAGCTTTCTTT.

The chain employs TRBV15 and TRBJ2-1, with TRBD2 matching over 8 bases. After removal of 0 bases from V and 5 bases from J, the junction contained 9 bases not matched to a gene. The germline V gene has CDR1 LNHNV and CDR2 YYDKDF (reference sequence). The CDR3 sequence is 17 residues long. The CDR3 nucleotides read TGTGCCACCAGCAGAGATGGCACTAGCGGAGACAACAATGAGCAGTTCTTC. Translating it yields CATSRDGTSGDNNEQFF.

This chain links TRBV5-1 with TRBJ2-2; 7 bases fit TRBD2. Germline CDR1 reads SGHRS; CDR2 reads YFSETQ. The trim removed 4 bases at V and 2 bases at J, leaving 8 bases unmatched. The CDR3 loop spans 16 amino acids. The CDR3 DNA sequence: TGCGCCAGCAGCGTCCGGGACTATCCAAACACCGGGGAGCTGTTTTTT. Protein sequence: CASSVRDYPNTGELFF.

DNA for the CDR3: TGCGCCAGCGGGCGAGCGGGAGGAAACCGCAATGAGCAGTTCTTC. Translating it yields CASGRAGGNRNEQFF. This chain connects TRBV5-1 to TRBJ2-1; 9 bases are shared with TRBD2. There are 15 residues in the CDR3. The germline CDR1 and CDR2 sequences are SGHRS and YFSETQ. The V gene end was trimmed by 7 bases and the J gene end by 6 bases; junction bases not matched to a gene: 11.

This chain uses TRBV20-1 with TRBJ2-7, with D unresolved. V dropped 2 bases and J dropped 3 bases, with 17 bases sitting between them. Germline CDR1 and CDR2: DFQATT and SNEGSKA (reference sequence). The CDR3 covers 15 residues. The CDR3 spells CSARPFRSPYYEQYF. The CDR3 DNA reads as TGCAGTGCTAGACCTTTTCGGAGCCCCTACTACGAGCAGTACTTC.

This clonotype was recorded a few times. This chain joins TRBV20-1 and TRBJ2-5; 8 bases align to TRBD2. The V gene's germline CDR1 is DFQATT and CDR2 SNEGSKA (reference sequence). Trimming removed 4 bases from V and 4 bases from J; junction bases left unmatched: 5. This CDR3 has 13 amino acids. The CDR3 loop reads CSAKLAARETQYF. The CDR3 bases are TGCAGTGCTAAACTAGCGGCCCGAGAGACCCAGTACTTC.

The rearrangement uses TRBV28 and TRBJ2-3; D is undetermined. This CDR3 has 12 residues. CDR1 is MDHEN and CDR2 is SYDVKM in the germline V gene. V was pared by 6 bases and J by 5 bases, with 9 bases between. The CDR3 sequence is CASSYTIDTQYF. The CDR3 nucleotides are TGTGCCAGCAGCTACACCATAGATACGCAGTATTTT.

This clonotype turned up a few times. This rearrangement joins TRBV29-1 to TRBJ2-5; no clear D gene. V lost 3 bases, J lost 0 bases, and 5 bases lay in between. Germline V gene lookup returns CDR1 SQVTM and CDR2 ANQGSEA. This CDR3 contains 12 residues. CDR3 in DNA: TGCAGCGTTGACATGAACCAAGAGACCCAGTACTTC. It yields the protein CSVDMNQETQYF.

In DNA, the CDR3 is TGTGCCAGCCGACCGCCCACCGGGGAGCTGTTTTTT. Its translation is CASRPPTGELFF. The chain recombines TRBV5-4 with TRBJ2-2; D unclear. There are 12 residues in the CDR3. Germline V gene data show CDR1 as SGHNT and CDR2 as YYREEE (reference sequence). Trimming took off 7 bases at V and 4 bases at J, with 8 bases between the two ends.

The chain is built from TRBV30 and TRBJ2-7; the D gene is possibly TRBD1 (5 bases). There are 14 residues in the CDR3. Germline values: CDR1 GTSNPN, CDR2 SVGIG (reference sequence). V lost 0 bases and J 2 bases, leaving 11 bases between the germline ends. The CDR3 protein is CAWSVLTGPYEQYF. CDR3 nucleotides: TGTGCCTGGAGTGTACTAACAGGACCCTACGAGCAGTACTTC.

CDR3 amino acids: CASSFDRQYEQFF. The DNA of the CDR3 is TGTGCCAGCAGCTTCGACAGGCAGTATGAGCAGTTCTTC. The gene calls are TRBV7-2 and TRBJ2-1; maybe TRBD1 (6 bases). CDR1 SGHTA and CDR2 FQGNSA come from the germline V gene. The CDR3 consists of 13 residues. Trimming left V 3 bases short and J 8 bases short, with 11 bases between.

The chain links TRBV20-1 to TRBJ2-7; D possibly corresponds to TRBD2 (6 bases). Germline V CDR1 and CDR2: DFQATT, SNEGSKA (reference sequence). V lost 6 bases and J lost 0, with 9 bases in between. The CDR3 contains 12 residues. CDR3 protein: CSARLVSYEQYF. CDR3 nucleotide sequence: TGCAGTGCGAGACTAGTCTCCTACGAGCAGTACTTC.

This clonotype was seen a handful of times. The genes are TRBV3-1 and TRBJ1-1; weak D call: TRBD1 (5 bases). The CDR3 totals 14 residues. Trimming pared 4 bases from V and 3 bases from J, leaving 12 bases between. CDR1 LGHDT and CDR2 YNNKEL come from the germline V gene (reference sequence). Here the CDR3 DNA reads TGTGCCAGCAGCCGGGGAGGGACGGACACTGAAGCTTTCTTT. Its translation is CASSRGGTDTEAFF. Supplemented by reference TRBV3-1 and TRBJ1-1, the full variable domain reads DTAVSQTPKYLVTQMGNDKSIKCEQNLGHDTMYWYKQDSKKFLKIMFSYNNKELIINETVPNRFSPKSPDKAHLNLHINSLELGDSAVYFCASSRGGTDTEAFFGQGTRLTVV.

The chain carries TRBV10-3 and TRBJ2-5; tentative D call: TRBD2 (5 bases). The CDR3 runs 14 residues. The germline V and J ends were trimmed by 7 bases and 3 bases, with 15 bases remaining between them. CDR1 and CDR2 (germline): ENHRY, SYGVKD. For the CDR3, the DNA is TGTGCCATCAACTTCGGAGGATTCGAAGAGACCCAGTACTTC. This gives the protein CAINFGGFEETQYF.

This sequence joins TRBV7-3 and TRBJ2-2, with 7 bases matching TRBD1. The V and J ends lost 6 bases and 8 bases, in that order; junction bases with no gene match: 6. CDR3 length equals 13 residues. Per the germline V gene, CDR1 is SGHTA and CDR2 is FQGTGA. CDR3 nucleotides: TGTGCCAGCAGGGCAGGGGGTGCAGGGGAGCTGTTTTTT. This codes for CASRAGGAGELFF.

In this sample, this clonotype turned up many times. The chain has TRBV19 and TRBJ2-3; tentatively, D is TRBD2 (6 bases). V was trimmed by 8 bases and J by 1 base, leaving 10 bases between them. CDR3 size: 13 residues. Germline CDR1 LNHDA, CDR2 SQIVND (reference sequence). CDR3 loop: CASAAGRTDTQYF. The DNA of the CDR3 is TGTGCCAGTGCAGCGGGCCGCACAGATACGCAGTATTTT.

V usage is TRBV20-1 and J usage is TRBJ2-4, with D tentatively TRBD1 (6 bases). CDR3 length: 14 residues. Germline CDR1 and CDR2: DFQATT and SNEGSKA (reference sequence). Trimming took off 3 bases at V and 4 bases at J, with 13 bases between the two ends. CDR3 DNA sequence: TGCAGTGCTAGGGGGGACACAACTAAAAACATTCAGTACTTC. It is translated as CSARGDTTKNIQYF.